A single sample is the source of the 22 T cell receptor beta chains below, sequenced in a study of CD8 T cells in Susac syndrome. Reverse transcription of roughly 0.5 to 1 ug RNA was performed with random hexamers. TCRdb re-derived calls from the immunoSEQ multiplex PCR reads in MiXCR, one entry per CDR3 protein. Here the sample spans 250,000 to 300,000 distinct CDR3 sequences, around nine tenths being singletons. The sequencing input was CD8+ T cells from PBMCs. The receptors were gathered from a human donor with multiple sclerosis.

The chain combines TRBV28 with TRBJ2-5, with 10 bases matching TRBD1. CDR3 length equals 18 residues. The germline gives CDR1 MDHEN, CDR2 SYDVKM. The junction had 16 bases not matched to a gene; V was cut back by 5 bases and J by 4 bases. This chain's CDR3 is CASSTPGQGTRVGETQYF. The CDR3, as DNA: TGTGCCAGCAGTACCCCGGGACAGGGGACGAGGGTGGGAGAGACCCAGTACTTC.

The J gene is TRBJ1-5, the V gene TRBV7-9; no definite D call. Germline V CDR1 and CDR2: SEHNR, FQNEAQ (reference sequence). Trimming took off 7 bases at V and 0 bases at J, with 22 bases between the two ends. This CDR3 spans 18 amino acids. The CDR3 loop is CASTAADGMGVSNQPQHF. The CDR3 DNA reads as TGTGCCAGCACCGCGGCCGACGGGATGGGCGTTAGCAATCAGCCCCAGCATTTT.

The chain employs TRBV19 and TRBJ1-1, with 8 nucleotides matching TRBD1. This CDR3 spans 14 amino acids. Germline V gives CDR1 LNHDA, CDR2 SQIVND (reference sequence). V trimming: 5 bases; J trimming: 4 bases; junction bases outside the gene matches: 6. The CDR3 protein is CASSYQGAGTEAFF. CDR3 nucleotide sequence: TGTGCCAGTAGTTATCAGGGGGCGGGCACTGAAGCTTTCTTT.

J is TRBJ2-5 and V is TRBV25-1; D is unresolved. CDR3 length: 13 amino acids. Trimming removed 2 bases from V and 6 bases from J, with 10 bases in between. The germline V gene has CDR1 MGHDK and CDR2 SYGVNS. The CDR3: CASSEGSFQTQYF. The CDR3 coding sequence is TGTGCCAGCAGTGAAGGTTCGTTCCAGACCCAGTACTTC.

The chain employs TRBV30 and TRBJ2-2; D is unclear. The CDR3 totals 15 residues. Germline V CDR1 and CDR2: GTSNPN, SVGIG (reference sequence). V was clipped by 0 bases and J by 5 bases, with 13 bases between them. CDR3 nucleotides: TGTGCCTGGAGTGTTATCGAGCCCTTTACCGGGGAGCTGTTTTTT. Encoded protein: CAWSVIEPFTGELFF.

This clonotype appeared a few times. The genes are TRBV6-5 and TRBJ1-2; D may be TRBD1 (5 bases). Germline V gives CDR1 MNHEY, CDR2 SVGAGI. This CDR3 contains 15 residues. The ends were cut back, 0 bases at V and 4 bases at J, with 12 bases in the middle. CDR3 in DNA: TGTGCCAGCAGTTACTCACCAGGGCCTCGCTATGGCTACACCTTC. Translation gives CASSYSPGPRYGYTF.

This clonotype was seen a single time. V usage is TRBV30 and J usage is TRBJ1-2; tentative D call: TRBD1 (5 bases). This CDR3 is built from 14 residues. Germline assignment: CDR1 GTSNPN and CDR2 SVGIG (reference sequence). The ends were cut back, 3 bases at V and 4 bases at J, with 15 bases in the middle. For the CDR3, the DNA is TGTGCCTGGAGGAGGCGGACCAGGGTCTATGGCTACACCTTC. Translated, it gives CAWRRRTRVYGYTF.

V usage is TRBV7-2 and J usage is TRBJ1-5; D is unresolved. This CDR3 spans 15 amino acids. Germline CDR1 SGHTA, CDR2 FQGNSA. Trimming pared 5 bases from V and 1 base from J, leaving 12 bases between. As DNA, the CDR3 is TGTGCCAGCAGCCTACGAGCGTTCAGCAATCAGCCCCAGCATTTT. It translates to CASSLRAFSNQPQHF. Looking up the rest from reference TRBV7-2 and TRBJ1-5 gives the full variable domain: GAGVSQSPSNKVTEKGKDVELRCDPISGHTALYWYRQSLGQGLEFLIYFQGNSAPDKSGLPSDRFSAERTGGSVSTLTIQRTQQEDSAVYLCASSLRAFSNQPQHFGDGTRLSIL.

The chain links TRBV19 to TRBJ2-2; 7 bases map to TRBD1. CDR1 and CDR2 from the germline V gene are LNHDA and SQIVND (reference sequence). Germline trimming cut 5 bases from V and 5 bases from J; bases unmatched to any gene: 8. The CDR3 consists of 15 residues. CDR3 DNA sequence: TGTGCCAGTAGTCAGACAGGGAGCAGGACCGGGGAGCTGTTTTTT. Translation gives CASSQTGSRTGELFF.

The chain recombines TRBV19 with TRBJ2-7; no firm D call. CDR1 is LNHDA, CDR2 SQIVND, per germline (reference sequence). The germline V and J ends were trimmed by 4 bases and 5 bases, with 9 bases remaining between them. This CDR3 is built from 12 residues. This chain's CDR3 is CASSTTRNEQYF. The DNA for the CDR3 is TGTGCCAGTAGTACCACCCGCAACGAGCAGTACTTC.

This clonotype appeared once. J is TRBJ2-7 and V is TRBV20-1; no clear D. CDR1 is DFQATT and CDR2 is SNEGSKA in the germline V gene (reference sequence). Trimming removed 2 bases at V and 3 bases at J, with 8 bases between. The CDR3 has 12 amino acids. The CDR3 nucleotides are TGCAGTGCTAGACTAACCCGCTACGAGCAGTACTTC. Its protein product is CSARLTRYEQYF.

The CDR3 reads CASSLQLGGKNIQYF. DNA of the CDR3: TGTGCCAGCAGCTTACAGTTGGGAGGGAAAAACATTCAGTACTTC. This chain uses TRBV7-9 with TRBJ2-4, with 7 nucleotides matching TRBD2. The V segment lost 2 bases and the J segment 4 bases; nucleotides outside the gene matches: 5. This CDR3 contains 15 residues. Germline V CDR1 and CDR2: SEHNR, FQNEAQ (reference sequence).

The chain uses TRBV5-4 and TRBJ2-5; possible D gene TRBD1, 6 bases. With 0 bases removed from V and 6 bases from J, the gap between germline ends came to 12 bases. CDR1 SGHNT and CDR2 YYREEE come from the germline V gene (reference sequence). The CDR3 totals 14 residues. The CDR3 DNA is TGTGCCAGCAGCTTGGAGACAGGAATACAGACCCAGTACTTC. It yields the protein CASSLETGIQTQYF. Variable domain in full (rest from reference TRBV5-4 and TRBJ2-5): ETGVTQSPTHLIKTRGQQVTLRCSSQSGHNTVSWYQQALGQGPQFIFQYYREEENGRGNFPPRFSGLQFPNYSSELNVNALELDDSALYLCASSLETGIQTQYFGPGTRLLVL.

This sequence joins TRBV27 and TRBJ2-5; 7 bases line up with TRBD1. The germline CDR1 and CDR2 sequences are MNHEY and SMNVEV (reference sequence). The CDR3 covers 14 residues. J gave up 3 bases and V 5 bases, and 6 bases lay outside the gene matches. The CDR3 DNA reads TGTGCCAGCAGTCCAATTGACAGGGAAGAGACCCAGTACTTC. It codes for CASSPIDREETQYF.

This sequence joins TRBV6-5 and TRBJ1-1, with D possibly matching TRBD1 (5 bases). The germline gives CDR1 MNHEY, CDR2 SVGAGI. The germline V and J ends were trimmed by 2 bases and 1 base, with 8 bases remaining between them. The CDR3 has 14 residues. The CDR3 reads CASSYEGPNTEAFF. In nucleotides, the CDR3 is TGTGCCAGCAGTTACGAGGGGCCGAACACTGAAGCTTTCTTT.

The chain carries TRBV7-3 and TRBJ2-1; 8 nucleotides match TRBD2. V shed 6 bases and J 1 base; nucleotides not matched to a gene: 5. CDR1 is SGHTA, CDR2 FQGTGA, per germline. The CDR3 covers 15 residues. The DNA for the CDR3 is TGTGCCAGCAGTACCAGCGGGGGTTCCTACAATGAGCAGTTCTTC. Protein: CASSTSGGSYNEQFF.

The genes are TRBV28 and TRBJ1-1; tentatively, D is TRBD1 (5 bases). The CDR3 runs 14 residues. CDR1 and CDR2 from the germline V gene are MDHEN and SYDVKM. Trimming took off 3 bases at V and 5 bases at J, with 13 bases between the two ends. CDR3: CASSFPEGRTEAFF. The CDR3 coding sequence is TGTGCCAGCAGTTTTCCGGAGGGGAGAACTGAAGCTTTCTTT.

The rearrangement joins TRBV25-1 to TRBJ2-5; D gene ambiguous. CDR3 length: 14 amino acids. The V end was cut by 0 bases, the J end by 2 bases, with 7 bases between. Germline V gene lookup returns CDR1 MGHDK and CDR2 SYGVNS. CDR3 loop: CASSEYIDQETQYF. For the CDR3, the DNA is TGTGCCAGCAGTGAATATATAGATCAAGAGACCCAGTACTTC.

This chain uses TRBV20-1 with TRBJ2-4, with D tentatively TRBD1 or TRBD2 (5 bases each). The CDR3 sequence is 15 residues long. The V gene's germline CDR1 is DFQATT and CDR2 SNEGSKA (reference sequence). Trimming removed 0 bases at V and 6 bases at J, with 15 bases between. DNA of the CDR3: TGCAGTGCTAGAGATCTTTCCGAGGGGATAAACATTCAGTACTTC. This codes for CSARDLSEGINIQYF.

The chain carries TRBV5-1 and TRBJ2-1; 11 bases line up with TRBD1. Germline-derived CDR1 and CDR2 are SGHRS and YFSETQ. Trimming removed 3 bases from V and 2 bases from J; junction bases left unmatched: 1. The CDR3 is made up of 15 amino acids. The DNA for the CDR3 is TGCGCCAGCAGCTGGACAGGGGGCACCTACAATGAGCAGTTCTTC. Residues: CASSWTGGTYNEQFF.

V gene TRBV20-1 combines with J gene TRBJ2-2, with 12 nucleotides matching TRBD2. J gave up 6 bases and V 5 bases, and 4 bases lay outside the gene matches. Germline V lookup: CDR1 DFQATT, CDR2 SNEGSKA (reference sequence). CDR3 length: 14 amino acids. The CDR3 coding sequence is TGCAGTGCTCGGACTAGCGGGGATGCCGGGGAGCTGTTTTTT. It specifies CSARTSGDAGELFF.

V and J are TRBV7-9 and TRBJ2-1; TRBD1 matches 8 bases. CDR3 length: 14 residues. Per the germline V gene, CDR1 is SEHNR and CDR2 is FQNEAQ (reference sequence). J lost 6 bases, V lost 7 bases, and 8 bases had no gene match. The CDR3: CASTFFQGANEQFF. The CDR3 coding sequence is TGTGCCAGCACCTTTTTTCAGGGGGCCAATGAGCAGTTCTTC.